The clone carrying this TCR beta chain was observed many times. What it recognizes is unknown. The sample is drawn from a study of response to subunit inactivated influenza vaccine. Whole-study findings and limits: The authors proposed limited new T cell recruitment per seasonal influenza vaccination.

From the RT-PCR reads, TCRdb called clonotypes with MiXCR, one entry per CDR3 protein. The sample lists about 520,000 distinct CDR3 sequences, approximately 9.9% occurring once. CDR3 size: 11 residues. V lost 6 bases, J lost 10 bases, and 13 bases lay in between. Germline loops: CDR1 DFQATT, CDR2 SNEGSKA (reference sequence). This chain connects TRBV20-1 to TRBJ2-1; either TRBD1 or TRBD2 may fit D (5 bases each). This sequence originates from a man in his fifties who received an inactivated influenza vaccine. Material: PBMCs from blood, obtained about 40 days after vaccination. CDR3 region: CSASPRGEQFF. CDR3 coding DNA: TGCAGTGCCAGCCCTCGGGGCGAGCAGTTCTTC.